Listed below are T cell receptor beta chains from one sample, sequenced in a study of shared clonotypes between healthy human individuals. The table came from immunoSEQ multiplex PCR; TCRdb's copy has only in-frame clones and leaves some out. The table records a few million clones, around 95% of them present only once. Sequenced: naive CD8+ T cells from PBMCs. The origin of the receptors is a young man in good health. Some clones in this sample may be carry-over from other donors' samples. Each CDR3 is given with its conserved first and last residue. D genes are given only for firm matches. Size tells how often a clone was seen (once, few, many) or the class of an expanded clone, and some rows leave it out.

j_call: TRBJ2-7; d_call: .; clone_size: .; v_call: TRBV9; cdr3_nt: TGTGCCAGCACCGAGCAGTACTTC; cdr3_aa: CASTEQYF
j_call: TRBJ2-6; d_call: .; clone_size: .; v_call: TRBV25-1; cdr3_nt: TGTGCCAGCAGTGAATGGGGGGCTGGGGCCAACGTCCTGACTTTC; cdr3_aa: CASSEWGAGANVLTF
j_call: TRBJ2-1; d_call: TRBD2; clone_size: .; v_call: TRBV7-9; cdr3_nt: TGTGCCAGCAGCCCCGTCGGGACTAGCGTCAACAATGAGCAGTTCTTC; cdr3_aa: CASSPVGTSVNNEQFF
j_call: TRBJ1-1; d_call: .; clone_size: .; v_call: TRBV7-9; cdr3_nt: TGTGCCAGCAGCTTAACGGGGGGTGAAGCTTTCTTT; cdr3_aa: CASSLTGGEAFF
j_call: TRBJ2-1; d_call: TRBD2; clone_size: .; v_call: TRBV19; cdr3_nt: TGTGCCAGTAGTATAGTCCCTAGCGGGATTAATGAGCAGTTCTTC; cdr3_aa: CASSIVPSGINEQFF
j_call: TRBJ2-1; d_call: .; clone_size: .; v_call: TRBV19; cdr3_nt: TGTGCCAGTAGTATAGGTGGCAGTTTAGATGAGCAGTTCTTC; cdr3_aa: CASSIGGSLDEQFF
j_call: TRBJ2-5; d_call: .; clone_size: .; v_call: TRBV7-6; cdr3_nt: TGTGCCAGCAGCACTGGAGGGGGGTACCAAGAGACCCAGTACTTC; cdr3_aa: CASSTGGGYQETQYF
j_call: TRBJ1-2; d_call: TRBD1; clone_size: .; v_call: TRBV4-3; cdr3_nt: TGCGCCAGCAGCCAAGAAAGGCGCAGGACAGGGGAAGGCTACACCTTC; cdr3_aa: CASSQERRRTGEGYTF
j_call: TRBJ2-1; d_call: .; clone_size: .; v_call: TRBV7-9; cdr3_nt: TGTGCCAGCAGCTTAGCGGATACGACCCGGACCTACAATGAGCAGTTCTTC; cdr3_aa: CASSLADTTRTYNEQFF
j_call: TRBJ1-3; d_call: .; clone_size: few; v_call: TRBV5-4; cdr3_nt: TGTGCCAGCAGCCGGGACGGTGGAAACACCATATATTTT; cdr3_aa: CASSRDGGNTIYF
j_call: TRBJ1-4; d_call: .; clone_size: .; v_call: TRBV4-1; cdr3_nt: TGCGCCAGCAGCCAAGTGCCCGTCTCTGGTGAAAAACTGTTTTTT; cdr3_aa: CASSQVPVSGEKLFF
j_call: TRBJ2-1; d_call: .; clone_size: .; v_call: TRBV5-4; cdr3_nt: TGTGCCAGCAGCTTTCAGGGGGGAAATGAGCAGTTCTTC; cdr3_aa: CASSFQGGNEQFF
j_call: TRBJ2-1; d_call: .; clone_size: .; v_call: TRBV28; cdr3_nt: TGTGCCAGCAGTTTATCCGATGAGCAGTTCTTC; cdr3_aa: CASSLSDEQFF
j_call: TRBJ1-1; d_call: .; clone_size: .; v_call: TRBV9; cdr3_nt: TGTGCCAGCAGCGTAGTACGTCAGGGTATATCCACTGAAGCTTTCTTT; cdr3_aa: CASSVVRQGISTEAFF
j_call: TRBJ1-5; d_call: TRBD1; clone_size: .; v_call: TRBV28; cdr3_nt: TGTGCCAGCAGTTACCTCCTAGGGCAGGGGGGCAATCAGCCCCAGCATTTT; cdr3_aa: CASSYLLGQGGNQPQHF
j_call: TRBJ2-1; d_call: TRBD2; clone_size: .; v_call: TRBV30; cdr3_nt: TGTGCCTGGAGTGTGGCTAGCGGGAGACACAATGAACAGTTCTTC; cdr3_aa: CAWSVASGRHNEQFF
j_call: TRBJ1-1; d_call: .; clone_size: .; v_call: TRBV5-1; cdr3_nt: TGCGCCAGCAGCATTGGGCCCGAGGCGGCTGAAGCTTTCTTT; cdr3_aa: CASSIGPEAAEAFF
j_call: TRBJ1-1; d_call: .; clone_size: .; v_call: TRBV28; cdr3_nt: TGTGCCAGCAGTACTACAGCTAACACTGAAGCTTTCTTT; cdr3_aa: CASSTTANTEAFF
j_call: TRBJ2-1; d_call: TRBD2; clone_size: .; v_call: TRBV4-1; cdr3_nt: TGCGCCAGCACCGTAGCGGGATCGTACAATGAGCAGTTCTTC; cdr3_aa: CASTVAGSYNEQFF
j_call: TRBJ2-1; d_call: TRBD2; clone_size: .; v_call: TRBV9; cdr3_nt: TGTGCCAGCAGCGAGGGACTACGCTACAATGAGCAGTTCTTC; cdr3_aa: CASSEGLRYNEQFF
j_call: TRBJ2-7; d_call: .; clone_size: .; v_call: TRBV27; cdr3_nt: TGTGCCAGCAGTTTTGTGAGCCCGGGGGCTTACGAGCAGTACTTC; cdr3_aa: CASSFVSPGAYEQYF
j_call: TRBJ2-7; d_call: TRBD1; clone_size: once; v_call: TRBV19; cdr3_nt: TGTGCCAGTAGTGCGGGACAGGGAGAGTCCTACGAGCAGTACTTC; cdr3_aa: CASSAGQGESYEQYF
j_call: TRBJ2-7; d_call: TRBD2; clone_size: .; v_call: TRBV4-1; cdr3_nt: TGCGCCAGCAGTCAGCGACTAGCTCGAGAGCAGTACTTC; cdr3_aa: CASSQRLAREQYF
j_call: TRBJ2-5; d_call: .; clone_size: .; v_call: TRBV6-5; cdr3_nt: TGTGCCAGCAACCTCCCGGCAGCCTACCAAGAGACCCAGTACTTC; cdr3_aa: CASNLPAAYQETQYF
j_call: TRBJ2-1; d_call: TRBD2; clone_size: .; v_call: TRBV7-9; cdr3_nt: TGTGCCAGCAGCACTCATCCGGGACTAGCGGAGTACAATGAGCAGTTCTTC; cdr3_aa: CASSTHPGLAEYNEQFF
j_call: TRBJ1-1; d_call: .; clone_size: .; v_call: TRBV6-5; cdr3_nt: TGTGCCAGCAGTTCTTTCCCGGGGACTGAAGCTTTCTTT; cdr3_aa: CASSSFPGTEAFF
j_call: TRBJ2-7; d_call: .; clone_size: .; v_call: TRBV7-8; cdr3_nt: TGTGCCAGCAGCTTAGGGATTGGGGGGCTCCTCTCCTACGAGCAGTACTTC; cdr3_aa: CASSLGIGGLLSYEQYF
j_call: TRBJ1-1; d_call: TRBD1; clone_size: once; v_call: TRBV10-3; cdr3_nt: TGTGCCATCAGTGAGTCCCTATTCGGACAGGGCATAGGGAACACTGAAGCTTTCTTT; cdr3_aa: CAISESLFGQGIGNTEAFF
j_call: TRBJ1-5; d_call: .; clone_size: .; v_call: TRBV19; cdr3_nt: TGTGCCAGTAGTATAAGGGACAACAATCAGCCCCAGCATTTT; cdr3_aa: CASSIRDNNQPQHF
j_call: TRBJ1-5; d_call: TRBD1; clone_size: .; v_call: TRBV6-5; cdr3_nt: TGTGCCAGCAGAGGGACAGGGGGACAGCCCCAGCATTTT; cdr3_aa: CASRGTGGQPQHF
j_call: TRBJ1-1; d_call: .; clone_size: .; v_call: TRBV14; cdr3_nt: TGTGCCAGCAGCCTTCTAGGGGCAGGGTCTTTAACTGAAGCTTTCTTT; cdr3_aa: CASSLLGAGSLTEAFF
j_call: TRBJ2-7; d_call: .; clone_size: .; v_call: TRBV7-9; cdr3_nt: TGTGCCAGCAGCTACCTTCCAATAGCGGACTCCTACGAGCAGTACTTC; cdr3_aa: CASSYLPIADSYEQYF
j_call: TRBJ2-2; d_call: .; clone_size: .; v_call: TRBV12-5; cdr3_nt: TGTGCTAGTGGTTTGGTACCCCCGACAGGGAGGACCGGGGAGCTGTTTTTT; cdr3_aa: CASGLVPPTGRTGELFF
j_call: TRBJ1-1; d_call: .; clone_size: .; v_call: TRBV27; cdr3_nt: TGTGCCAGCAGTTTGGCTGGGATTAACACTGAAGCTTTCTTT; cdr3_aa: CASSLAGINTEAFF
j_call: TRBJ1-3; d_call: .; clone_size: .; v_call: TRBV12-2; cdr3_nt: TGTGCAAGTCGCTTAGGGTCTGGCGCGCCGCGAAACACCATATATTTT; cdr3_aa: CASRLGSGAPRNTIYF
j_call: TRBJ2-2; d_call: TRBD2; clone_size: .; v_call: TRBV18; cdr3_nt: TGTGCCAGCTCACCGTTATCGTCCTCGGGCGGGAGAGTCGGGGAGCTGTTTTTT; cdr3_aa: CASSPLSSSGGRVGELFF
j_call: TRBJ2-1; d_call: .; clone_size: .; v_call: TRBV10-1; cdr3_nt: TGCGCCAGCAGTCCTGAGACCTCCTTCTACAATGAGCAGTTCTTC; cdr3_aa: CASSPETSFYNEQFF
j_call: TRBJ2-7; d_call: .; clone_size: .; v_call: TRBV4-3; cdr3_nt: TGCGCCAGCAGCCAAGATTGGCCCGACGAGCAGTACTTC; cdr3_aa: CASSQDWPDEQYF
j_call: TRBJ1-2; d_call: TRBD1; clone_size: .; v_call: TRBV6-5; cdr3_nt: TGTGCCAGCAGCCCGGACAGGAGCTATGGCTACACCTTC; cdr3_aa: CASSPDRSYGYTF
j_call: TRBJ2-3; d_call: .; clone_size: .; v_call: TRBV27; cdr3_nt: TGTGCCAGCAGTTTATCGTTGAGGGGGACAGATACGCAGTATTTT; cdr3_aa: CASSLSLRGTDTQYF
j_call: TRBJ2-5; d_call: .; clone_size: few; v_call: TRBV7-9; cdr3_nt: TGTGCCAGCACCTTCGGGTCGGAGCCGGAGACCCAGTACTTC; cdr3_aa: CASTFGSEPETQYF
j_call: TRBJ1-5; d_call: TRBD1; clone_size: .; v_call: TRBV5-6; cdr3_nt: TGTGCCAGCAGCTTCACGGACAGGGGGAGGATGGGAAGCAATCAGCCCCAGCATTTT; cdr3_aa: CASSFTDRGRMGSNQPQHF
j_call: TRBJ2-7; d_call: .; clone_size: .; v_call: TRBV27; cdr3_nt: TGTGCCAGCAGTTTTAGGGGTCCAGGGCTCAACGAGCAGTACTTC; cdr3_aa: CASSFRGPGLNEQYF
j_call: TRBJ2-5; d_call: TRBD2; clone_size: .; v_call: TRBV10-3; cdr3_nt: TGTGCCATCAGTGAGTCAGAGACTAGCACCGGGGAGACCCAGTACTTC; cdr3_aa: CAISESETSTGETQYF
j_call: TRBJ2-7; d_call: .; clone_size: .; v_call: TRBV27; cdr3_nt: TGTGCCAGCAGTCCCCCGACAGTAGCAGGCGAGCAGTACTTC; cdr3_aa: CASSPPTVAGEQYF
j_call: TRBJ2-7; d_call: .; clone_size: .; v_call: TRBV11-2; cdr3_nt: TGTGCCAGCAGCTTAGGGGCGGGGACGCCGTACGAGCAGTACTTC; cdr3_aa: CASSLGAGTPYEQYF
j_call: TRBJ1-2; d_call: .; clone_size: .; v_call: TRBV7-2; cdr3_nt: TGTGCCAGCAGCTTAGCTGATGGCTACACCTTC; cdr3_aa: CASSLADGYTF
j_call: TRBJ2-5; d_call: TRBD1; clone_size: .; v_call: TRBV25-1; cdr3_nt: TGTGCCAGCAGCGCCGGGACAGGGATGGAGACCCAGTACTTC; cdr3_aa: CASSAGTGMETQYF
j_call: TRBJ1-1; d_call: .; clone_size: .; v_call: TRBV19; cdr3_nt: TGTGCCAGTAGTAGGAGGGGTACGGACACTGAAGCTTTCTTT; cdr3_aa: CASSRRGTDTEAFF
j_call: TRBJ2-7; d_call: TRBD1; clone_size: .; v_call: TRBV5-1; cdr3_nt: TGCGCCAGCAGCGGCGGGACAGGGCCTGTCGGCGAGCAGTACTTC; cdr3_aa: CASSGGTGPVGEQYF
j_call: TRBJ1-2; d_call: .; clone_size: .; v_call: TRBV29-1; cdr3_nt: TGCAGCGTTGTCTTTGGAGACAACTATGGCTACACCTTC; cdr3_aa: CSVVFGDNYGYTF
j_call: TRBJ2-3; d_call: .; clone_size: .; v_call: TRBV27; cdr3_nt: TGTGCCAGCAGTTTCGCCCAGGGTGTGATGCAGTATTTT; cdr3_aa: CASSFAQGVMQYF
j_call: TRBJ1-4; d_call: .; clone_size: .; v_call: TRBV6-5; cdr3_nt: TGTGCCAGCAGAAATCAAGGCCTTAATGAAAAACTGTTTTTT; cdr3_aa: CASRNQGLNEKLFF
j_call: TRBJ1-5; d_call: .; clone_size: once; v_call: TRBV7-8; cdr3_nt: TGTGCCAGCAGGCCCGGGGGAAGAAATCAGCCCCAGCATTTT; cdr3_aa: CASRPGGRNQPQHF
j_call: TRBJ1-2; d_call: .; clone_size: .; v_call: TRBV27; cdr3_nt: TGTGCCAGCAGTTCCCGGGACACTTATCCCTATGGCTACACCTTC; cdr3_aa: CASSSRDTYPYGYTF
j_call: TRBJ1-4; d_call: .; clone_size: .; v_call: TRBV19; cdr3_nt: TGTGCCAGCCCAGAGGGAAAACTGTTTTTT; cdr3_aa: CASPEGKLFF
j_call: TRBJ2-1; d_call: TRBD2; clone_size: .; v_call: TRBV5-1; cdr3_nt: TGCGCCAGCAGCTTGGGGGACTACCTCTACAATGAGCAGTTCTTC; cdr3_aa: CASSLGDYLYNEQFF
j_call: TRBJ2-7; d_call: .; clone_size: .; v_call: TRBV27; cdr3_nt: TGTGCCAGCAGTTCCCGGGCAGCCGGTCCGCAGTACTTC; cdr3_aa: CASSSRAAGPQYF
j_call: TRBJ1-2; d_call: .; clone_size: .; v_call: TRBV18; cdr3_nt: TGTGCCAGCTCACCACCAGTGGGACTCAACTATGGCTACACCTTC; cdr3_aa: CASSPPVGLNYGYTF